Given below is one T cell receptor (beta chain) in context. The antigen is not known. 300,000 cells per CD8+ T cell subset were flow-sorted in triplicate. The CD45RO-CCR7+CD27+CD95- phenotype denoted naive CD8+ T cells. UMI-labeled TRB cDNA libraries were prepared by 5' RACE. TCRdb re-called the 5' RACE reads and gives one entry per CDR3 protein, without DNA. Its table records 150,000 or so distinct CDR3 sequences. The data are from a study of CXCR3-negative and CXCR3-positive naive CD8 T cells. Study-wide findings and caveats: It was found that naive subsets had comparable surface CD5, and TCR strength was inferred from TRB CDR3 properties. Higher TRB CDR3 hydrophobicity marked CXCR3-positive naive cells relative to CXCR3-negative naive cells. Memory cells differed in TRBV-TRBJ usage, but naive CXCR3-negative and CXCR3-positive cells had similar usage.

Germline loops: CDR1 SQVTM, CDR2 ANQGSEA. The CDR3 consists of 14 residues. The receptor comes from a human donor in good health. Some clones in this sample may be carry-over from other donors' samples. J is TRBJ2-3 and V is TRBV29-1; TCRdb's D gene call, TRBD1, goes unchecked for lack of DNA. The sequenced sample was naive CXCR3+ CD8+ T cells from blood. Subset indicated: CD45RO-CCR7+CD27+CD95- naive CD8+ T cells expressing CXCR3 (TNR3+). Here the CDR3 reads CSVTGTTSTDTQYF.